What follows describes a single T cell receptor beta chain. Antigen unknown. The donors formed part of the roughly 120-subject validation cohort, distinct from the roughly 670-subject first cohort. These data originate in a study of cytomegalovirus exposure and HLA in healthy donors. Looking at the study overall: Per a later analysis, the 550 to 850 first-cohort and 100 to 150 validation repertoires shared one platform.

Study-level points and caveats: Many donors shared some public TCRs, even though most TCR sequences were rare. Both high specificity and high sensitivity reportedly marked the classifier's diagnosis of cytomegalovirus status.

The assay was immunoSEQ multiplex PCR, and TCRdb's table has in-frame clones only and misses some. The profile covers about 180,000 clones, with roughly 85% appearing a single time and 16% taken by the ten largest. The CDR3 spans 13 residues. The V gene lost 3 bases and the J gene lost 2 bases, with 9 bases spanning the gap. CDR1 is GTSNPN and CDR2 is SVGIG in the germline V gene (reference sequence). This receptor was obtained from a man between 18 and 29 years old in good health and CMV-seropositive. Input material: PBMCs. The rearrangement uses TRBV30 and TRBJ2-3, with D perhaps TRBD2 (7 bases). The CDR3 spells CAWRRGLTDTQYF. CDR3 bases: TGTGCCTGGAGGCGGGGGCTCACAGATACGCAGTATTTT.